This passage covers 24 T cell receptor beta chains from one sample sequenced in a study of monozygotic twins with inflammatory bowel disease. TCRdb re-called the 5' RACE reads, yielding one record per CDR3 amino acid sequence without DNA. The table lists a few hundred thousand distinct CDR3 sequences. Specimen: blood. These receptors were obtained from a human donor with ulcerative colitis or Crohn's disease, or a healthy co-twin of an affected twin (not recorded which).

V usage is TRBV20-1 and J usage is TRBJ1-6. Germline V gene data show CDR1 as DFQATT and CDR2 as SNEGSKA (reference sequence). The CDR3 consists of 15 residues. This CDR3 reads CSARDGNFYNSPLHF.

This chain uses TRBV20-1 with TRBJ1-6. The CDR3 is 13 amino acids. Germline V gives CDR1 DFQATT, CDR2 SNEGSKA (reference sequence). CDR3 region: CSASRSYNSPLHF.

The chain links TRBV15 to TRBJ1-5. Germline CDR1 reads LNHNV; CDR2 reads YYDKDF (reference sequence). The CDR3 spans 16 residues. The CDR3 spells CATSRRPDGDNQPQHF. The full variable domain, in which reference TRBV15 and TRBJ1-5 provide the parts outside the CDR3, is DAMVIQNPRYQVTQFGKPVTLSCSQTLNHNVMYWYQQKSSQAPKLLFHYYDKDFNNEADTPDNFQSRRPNTSFCFLDIRSPGLGDTAMYLCATSRRPDGDNQPQHFGDGTRLSIL.

The chain couples TRBV7-3 to TRBJ2-2; TCRdb names TRBD1, which stays unverified in the absence of DNA. Germline lookup yields CDR1 SGHTA and CDR2 FQGTGA. The CDR3 consists of 14 residues. CDR3 protein: CASSPDRGSGELFF. Complete variable domain (other parts from reference TRBV7-3 and TRBJ2-2): GAGVSQTPSNKVTEKGKYVELRCDPISGHTALYWYRQSLGQGPEFLIYFQGTGAADDSGLPNDRFFAVRPEGSVSTLKIQRTERGDSAVYLCASSPDRGSGELFFGEGSRLTVL.

This chain links TRBV5-1 with TRBJ2-7; absent DNA, TCRdb's TRBD1 call cannot be checked. Per the germline V gene, CDR1 is SGHRS and CDR2 is YFSETQ. The CDR3 length is 17 residues. This CDR3 reads CTSSLVPRGKRDYEQYF.

V and J are TRBV4-2 and TRBJ1-6; checking the TCRdb D call of TRBD1 is not possible without DNA. Germline V gives CDR1 LGHNA, CDR2 YNFKEQ. There are 17 residues in the CDR3. This CDR3 is CASSQGQGLGRITVLHF.

The rearrangement uses TRBV4-2 and TRBJ1-4; TCRdb gives TRBD1 as the D gene, but with no DNA this cannot be confirmed. The CDR3 runs to 15 residues. Germline assignment: CDR1 LGHNA and CDR2 YNFKEQ. This chain's CDR3 is CASSLGQGTIKKLFF.

The chain's CDR3 is CASGTGTSILAGGYLSYNEQFF. The chain uses TRBV12-5 and TRBJ2-1; as DNA is missing, the TRBD2 call by TCRdb cannot be tested. The length of the CDR3 is 22 residues. Germline lookup yields CDR1 LGHNT and CDR2 FRNRAP.

CDR3 protein: CASSHRGREQYF. The chain has TRBV18 and TRBJ2-7. This CDR3 comprises 12 residues. CDR1 is KGHSH, CDR2 LQKENI, per germline.

The genes are TRBV7-9 and TRBJ1-2; TCRdb gives TRBD1 as the D gene, but with no DNA this cannot be confirmed. Germline-derived CDR1 and CDR2 are SEHNR and FQNEAQ (reference sequence). This CDR3 region has 15 residues. The CDR3: CASSRNDRDYTGYTF. Using reference TRBV7-9 and TRBJ1-2 for the parts outside the CDR3, the full variable domain is DTGVSQNPRHKITKRGQNVTFRCDPISEHNRLYWYRQTLGQGPEFLTYFQNEAQLEKSRLLSDRFSAERPKGSFSTLEIQRTEQGDSAMYLCASSRNDRDYTGYTFGSGTRLTVV.

J is TRBJ1-2 and V is TRBV4-1. This CDR3 contains 16 residues. In germline, CDR1 is MGHRA, CDR2 YSYEKL. CDR3 region: CASSQEVTAINYGYTF.

The chain has TRBV20-1 and TRBJ2-6; lacking DNA, the TRBD1 call made by TCRdb goes unchecked. Germline lookup yields CDR1 DFQATT and CDR2 SNEGSKA (reference sequence). This CDR3 is built from 18 residues. This CDR3 is CSARKLTGVNAGANVLTF.

The V call is TRBV29-1, the J call TRBJ2-5; TCRdb reports TRBD1, a call that lacks DNA to check it against. The germline V gene has CDR1 SQVTM and CDR2 ANQGSEA. The CDR3 is 13 amino acids. The CDR3 protein is CSVLGTGQETQYF.

This chain connects TRBV6-6 to TRBJ1-4. This CDR3 contains 14 residues. The germline gives CDR1 MNHNY, CDR2 SVGAGI (reference sequence). The chain's CDR3 is CASSYRQTNEKLFF.

The chain has TRBV20-1 and TRBJ2-1; the TCRdb D gene call, TRBD2, has no DNA to confirm it. From germline, CDR1 is DFQATT and CDR2 SNEGSKA (reference sequence). The CDR3 has 19 residues. CDR3 sequence reads: CSASDSVALPLSPEGEQFF.

The chain is built from TRBV29-1 and TRBJ2-1; the D gene TCRdb calls, TRBD1, cannot be checked with no DNA. The CDR3 is 11 amino acids. Per the germline V gene, CDR1 is SQVTM and CDR2 is ANQGSEA. The chain's CDR3 is CSVTFRGEQFF.

The V gene is TRBV28, the J gene TRBJ2-2; the D gene TCRdb calls, TRBD2, cannot be checked with no DNA. The V gene's germline CDR1 is MDHEN and CDR2 SYDVKM. The CDR3 spans 15 residues. CDR3: CASSPILVNTGELFF.

V is TRBV30 and J is TRBJ2-3. The CDR3 is 15 amino acids. Germline V lookup: CDR1 GTSNPN, CDR2 SVGIG (reference sequence). The CDR3 spells CAWSKAVQYTDTQYF.

The chain employs TRBV20-1 and TRBJ2-2; the TCRdb call, TRBD1, lacks DNA for checking. The germline CDR1 and CDR2 sequences are DFQATT and SNEGSKA (reference sequence). The CDR3 runs 13 residues. The CDR3 loop is CSAQGRNTGELFF.

This chain joins TRBV30 and TRBJ2-1; TCRdb calls TRBD2, which cannot be checked without DNA. The length of the CDR3 is 17 residues. Germline CDR1 and CDR2: GTSNPN and SVGIG (reference sequence). CDR3: CAWSVLAGGRYNNEQFF.

V and J are TRBV5-1 and TRBJ2-7; the D call from TCRdb, TRBD1, cannot be confirmed without DNA. Germline V gene data show CDR1 as SGHRS and CDR2 as YFSETQ. The CDR3 consists of 15 residues. The chain's CDR3 is CASSGTGGVSYEQYF.

The chain carries TRBV20-1 and TRBJ1-2; TCRdb selects TRBD1, and the lack of DNA leaves this call unchecked. This CDR3 comprises 12 residues. CDR1 is DFQATT and CDR2 is SNEGSKA in the germline V gene (reference sequence). The CDR3 spells CSGPTGNYGYTF.

The chain has TRBV24-1 and TRBJ1-5. The CDR3 is 16 amino acids. CDR1 and CDR2 (germline): KGHDR, SFDVKD. The CDR3 region is CATSDLRAGGNQPQHF.

CDR3 in amino acids: CASSSWSGYEQYF. The chain carries TRBV27 and TRBJ2-7. Germline V lookup: CDR1 MNHEY, CDR2 SMNVEV (reference sequence). There are 13 residues in the CDR3.